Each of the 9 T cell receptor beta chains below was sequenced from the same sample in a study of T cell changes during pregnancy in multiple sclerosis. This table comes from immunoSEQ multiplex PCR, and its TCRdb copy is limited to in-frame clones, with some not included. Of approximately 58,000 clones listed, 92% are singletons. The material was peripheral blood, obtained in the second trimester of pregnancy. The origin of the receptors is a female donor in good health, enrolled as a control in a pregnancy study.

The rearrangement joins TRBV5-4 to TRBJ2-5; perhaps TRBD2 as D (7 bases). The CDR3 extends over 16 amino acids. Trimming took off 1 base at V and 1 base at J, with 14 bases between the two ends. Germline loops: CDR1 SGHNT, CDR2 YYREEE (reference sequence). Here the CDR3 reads CASSLRSAGAQETQYF. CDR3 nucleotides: TGTGCCAGCAGCTTGAGGTCGGCGGGGGCCCAAGAGACCCAGTACTTC.

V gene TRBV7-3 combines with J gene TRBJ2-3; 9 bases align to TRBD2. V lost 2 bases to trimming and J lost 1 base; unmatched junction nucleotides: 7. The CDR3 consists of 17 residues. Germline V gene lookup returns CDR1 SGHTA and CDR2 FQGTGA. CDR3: CASSLRGGGAGTDTQYF. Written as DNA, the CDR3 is TGTGCCAGCAGCTTACGTGGCGGGGGGGCAGGCACAGATACGCAGTATTTT.

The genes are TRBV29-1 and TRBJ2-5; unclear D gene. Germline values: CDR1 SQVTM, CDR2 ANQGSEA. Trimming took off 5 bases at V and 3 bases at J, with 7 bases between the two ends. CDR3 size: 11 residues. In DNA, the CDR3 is TGCAGCGTTCCCACTGAAGAGACCCAGTACTTC. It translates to CSVPTEETQYF. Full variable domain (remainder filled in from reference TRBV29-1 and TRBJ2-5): SAVISQKPSRDICQRGTSLTIQCQVDSQVTMMFWYRQQPGQSLTLIATANQGSEATYESGFVIDKFPISRPNLTFSTLTVSNMSPEDSSIYLCSVPTEETQYFGPGTRLLVL.

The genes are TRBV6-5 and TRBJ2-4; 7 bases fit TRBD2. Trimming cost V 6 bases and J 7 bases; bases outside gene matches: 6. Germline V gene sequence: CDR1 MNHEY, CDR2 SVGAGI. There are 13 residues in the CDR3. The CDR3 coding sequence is TGTGCCAGCAGCGTTCATAGCGGGAACATTCAGTACTTC. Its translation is CASSVHSGNIQYF.

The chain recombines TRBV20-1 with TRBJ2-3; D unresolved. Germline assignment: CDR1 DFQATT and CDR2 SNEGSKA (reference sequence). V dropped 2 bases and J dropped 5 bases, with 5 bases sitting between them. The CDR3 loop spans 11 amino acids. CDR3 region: CSARLRDTQYF. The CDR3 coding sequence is TGCAGTGCTAGACTGCGAGATACGCAGTATTTT.

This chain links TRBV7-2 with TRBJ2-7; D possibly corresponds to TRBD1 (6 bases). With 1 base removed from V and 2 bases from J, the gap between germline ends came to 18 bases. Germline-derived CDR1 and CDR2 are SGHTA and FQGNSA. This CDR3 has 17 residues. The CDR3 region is CASSLGAPAGAPYEQYF. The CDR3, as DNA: TGTGCCAGCAGCTTAGGGGCGCCGGCAGGGGCCCCCTACGAGCAGTACTTC.

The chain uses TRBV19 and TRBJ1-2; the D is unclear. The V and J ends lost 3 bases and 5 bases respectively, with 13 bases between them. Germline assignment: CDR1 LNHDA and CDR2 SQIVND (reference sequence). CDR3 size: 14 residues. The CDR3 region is CASSIETELYGYTF. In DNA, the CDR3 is TGTGCCAGTAGTATCGAGACGGAGCTTTATGGCTACACCTTC.

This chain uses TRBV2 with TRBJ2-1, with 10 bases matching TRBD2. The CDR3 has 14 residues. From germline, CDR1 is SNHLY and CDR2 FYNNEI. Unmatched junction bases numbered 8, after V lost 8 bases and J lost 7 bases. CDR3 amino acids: CASDRTSGKNEQFF. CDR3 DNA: TGTGCCAGCGACCGGACTAGCGGTAAGAATGAGCAGTTCTTC. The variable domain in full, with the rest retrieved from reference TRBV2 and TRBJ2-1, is EPEVTQTPSHQVTQMGQEVILRCVPISNHLYFYWYRQILGQKVEFLVSFYNNEISEKSEIFDDQFSVERPDGSNFTLKIRSTKLEDSAMYFCASDRTSGKNEQFFGPGTRLTVL.

The CDR3 DNA sequence: TGCGCCAGCAGCCGCGCAGGGGCGGACGAGCAGTACTTC. Protein: CASSRAGADEQYF. This chain joins TRBV4-1 and TRBJ2-7; a possible D gene is TRBD1 (6 bases). The germline gives CDR1 MGHRA, CDR2 YSYEKL. CDR3 size: 13 residues. V was shortened by 4 bases and J by 5 bases, with 12 bases between the two germline ends.